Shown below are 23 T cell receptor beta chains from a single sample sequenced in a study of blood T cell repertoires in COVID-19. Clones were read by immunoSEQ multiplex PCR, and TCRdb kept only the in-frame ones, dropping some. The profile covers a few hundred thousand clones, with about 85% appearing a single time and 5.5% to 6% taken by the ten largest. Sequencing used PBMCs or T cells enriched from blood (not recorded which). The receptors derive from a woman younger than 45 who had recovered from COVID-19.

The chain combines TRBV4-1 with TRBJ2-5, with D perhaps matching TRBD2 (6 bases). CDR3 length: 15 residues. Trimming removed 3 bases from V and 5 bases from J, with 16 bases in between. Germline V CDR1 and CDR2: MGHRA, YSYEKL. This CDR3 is CASSHRLDVSETQYF. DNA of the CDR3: TGCGCCAGCAGCCACAGACTAGACGTCTCGGAGACCCAGTACTTC.

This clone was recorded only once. CDR3 DNA sequence: TGTGCCAGCGGGACAGTAATAAGCTCCTACAATGAGCAGTTCTTC. It is translated as CASGTVISSYNEQFF. This chain links TRBV2 with TRBJ2-1; TRBD1 matches at 7 bases. V gave up 8 bases and J gave up 0 bases; unmatched junction bases: 7. Germline CDR1 SNHLY, CDR2 FYNNEI. The CDR3 has 15 residues.

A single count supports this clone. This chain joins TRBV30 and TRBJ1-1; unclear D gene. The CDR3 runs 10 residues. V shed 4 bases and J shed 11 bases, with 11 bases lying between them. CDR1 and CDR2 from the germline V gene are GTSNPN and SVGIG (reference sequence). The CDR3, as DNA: TGTGCCTGGAAGTCTCCCGAGGCTTTCTTT. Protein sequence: CAWKSPEAFF.

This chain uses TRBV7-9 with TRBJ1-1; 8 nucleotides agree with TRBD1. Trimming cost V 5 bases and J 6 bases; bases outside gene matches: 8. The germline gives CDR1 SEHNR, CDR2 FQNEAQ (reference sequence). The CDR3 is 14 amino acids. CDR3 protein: CASSTPTGESEAFF. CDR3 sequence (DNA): TGTGCCAGCAGCACCCCGACAGGGGAGTCTGAAGCTTTCTTT. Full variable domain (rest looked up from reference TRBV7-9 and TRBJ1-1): DTGVSQNPRHKITKRGQNVTFRCDPISEHNRLYWYRQTLGQGPEFLTYFQNEAQLEKSRLLSDRFSAERPKGSFSTLEIQRTEQGDSAMYLCASSTPTGESEAFFGQGTRLTVV.

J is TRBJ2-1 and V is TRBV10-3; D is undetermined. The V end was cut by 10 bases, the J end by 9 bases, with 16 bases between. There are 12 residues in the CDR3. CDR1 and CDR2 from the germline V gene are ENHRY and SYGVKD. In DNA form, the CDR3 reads TGTGCCACCGCTTTCGAGGTCCGTGAGCAGTTCTTC. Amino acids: CATAFEVREQFF.

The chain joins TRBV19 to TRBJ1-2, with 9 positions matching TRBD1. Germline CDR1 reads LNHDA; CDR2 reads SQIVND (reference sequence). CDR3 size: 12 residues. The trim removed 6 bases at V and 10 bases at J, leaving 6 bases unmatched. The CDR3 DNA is TGTGCCAGTAGGGTGGGACAGGGAGACTACACCTTC. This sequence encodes CASRVGQGDYTF.

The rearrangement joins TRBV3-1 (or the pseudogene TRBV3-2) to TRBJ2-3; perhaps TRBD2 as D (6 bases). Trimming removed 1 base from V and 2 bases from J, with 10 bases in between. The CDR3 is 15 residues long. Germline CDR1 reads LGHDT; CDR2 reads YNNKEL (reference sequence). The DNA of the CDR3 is TGTGCCAGCAGCCAAGGCGGGACGGTCACAGATACGCAGTATTTT. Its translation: CASSQGGTVTDTQYF.

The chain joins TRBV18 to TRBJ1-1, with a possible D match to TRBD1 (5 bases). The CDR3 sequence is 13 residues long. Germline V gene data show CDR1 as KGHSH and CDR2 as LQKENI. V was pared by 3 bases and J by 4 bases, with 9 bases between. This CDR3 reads CASSPRQLTEAFF. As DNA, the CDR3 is TGTGCCAGCTCACCCCGACAGCTCACTGAAGCTTTCTTT.

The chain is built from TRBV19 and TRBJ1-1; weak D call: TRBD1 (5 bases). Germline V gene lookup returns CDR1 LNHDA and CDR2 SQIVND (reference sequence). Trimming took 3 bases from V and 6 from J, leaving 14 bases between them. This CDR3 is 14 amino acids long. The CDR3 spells CASSMTALDPEAFF. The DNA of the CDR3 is TGTGCCAGTAGTATGACAGCCCTCGACCCTGAAGCTTTCTTT.

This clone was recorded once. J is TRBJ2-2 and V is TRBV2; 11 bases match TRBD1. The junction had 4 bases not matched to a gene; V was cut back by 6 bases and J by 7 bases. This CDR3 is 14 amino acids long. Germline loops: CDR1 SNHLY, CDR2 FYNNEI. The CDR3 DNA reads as TGTGCCAGCAGCGGACAGGGGGCTGGCGGGGAGCTGTTTTTT. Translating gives CASSGQGAGGELFF.

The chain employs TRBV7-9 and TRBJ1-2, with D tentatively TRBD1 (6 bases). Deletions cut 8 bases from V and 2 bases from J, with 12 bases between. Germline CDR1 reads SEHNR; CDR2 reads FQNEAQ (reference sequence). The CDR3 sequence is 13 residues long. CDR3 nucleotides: TGTGCCAGCGGGGGGGACACCAACTATGGCTACACCTTC. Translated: CASGGDTNYGYTF.

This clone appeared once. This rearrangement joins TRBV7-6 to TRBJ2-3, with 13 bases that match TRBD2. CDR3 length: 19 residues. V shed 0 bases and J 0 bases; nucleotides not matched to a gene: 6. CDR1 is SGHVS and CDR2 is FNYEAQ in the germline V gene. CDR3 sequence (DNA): TGTGCCAGCAGCTTAGCAGGGACTAGCGGGACTGTGAGCACAGATACGCAGTATTTT. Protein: CASSLAGTSGTVSTDTQYF.

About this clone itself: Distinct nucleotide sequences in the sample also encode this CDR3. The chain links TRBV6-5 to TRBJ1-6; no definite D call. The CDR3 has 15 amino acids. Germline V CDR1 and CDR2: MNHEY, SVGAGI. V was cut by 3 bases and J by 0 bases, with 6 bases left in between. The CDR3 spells CASSYGSSYNSPLHF. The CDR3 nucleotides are TGTGCCAGCAGTTATGGGAGCTCCTATAATTCACCCCTCCACTTT.

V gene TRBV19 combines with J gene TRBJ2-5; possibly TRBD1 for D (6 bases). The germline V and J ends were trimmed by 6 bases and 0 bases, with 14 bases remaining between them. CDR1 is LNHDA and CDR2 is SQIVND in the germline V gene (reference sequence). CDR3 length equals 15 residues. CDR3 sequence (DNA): TGTGCCAGTAGCACCGGGACAATCTACCAAGAGACCCAGTACTTC. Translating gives CASSTGTIYQETQYF.

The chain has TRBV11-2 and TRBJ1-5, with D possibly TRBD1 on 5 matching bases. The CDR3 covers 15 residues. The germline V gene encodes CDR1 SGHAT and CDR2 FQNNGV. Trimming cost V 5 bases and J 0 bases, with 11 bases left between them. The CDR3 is CASSAQGYSNQPQHF. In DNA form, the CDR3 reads TGTGCCAGCAGCGCCCAGGGTTATAGCAATCAGCCCCAGCATTTT.

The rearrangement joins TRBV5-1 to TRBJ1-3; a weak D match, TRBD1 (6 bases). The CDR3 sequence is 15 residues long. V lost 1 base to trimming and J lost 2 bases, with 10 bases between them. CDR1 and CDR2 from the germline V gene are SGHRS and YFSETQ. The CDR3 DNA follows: TGCGCCAGCAGCTTGAGGGCAGGGGCTGGAAACACCATATATTTT. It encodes CASSLRAGAGNTIYF.

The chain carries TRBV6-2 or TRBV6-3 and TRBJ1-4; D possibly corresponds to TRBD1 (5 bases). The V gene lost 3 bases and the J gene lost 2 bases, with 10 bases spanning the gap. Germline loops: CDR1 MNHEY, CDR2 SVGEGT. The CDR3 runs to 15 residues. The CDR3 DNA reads TGTGCCAGCAGTTATCTCGGGGGGACTAATGAAAAACTGTTTTTT. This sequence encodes CASSYLGGTNEKLFF.

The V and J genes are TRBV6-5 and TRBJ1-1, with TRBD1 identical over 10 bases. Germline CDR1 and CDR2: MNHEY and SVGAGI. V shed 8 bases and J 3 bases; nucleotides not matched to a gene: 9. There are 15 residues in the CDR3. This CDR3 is CASERDRGYYTEAFF. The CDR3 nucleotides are TGTGCCAGCGAACGGGACAGGGGTTATTACACTGAAGCTTTCTTT.

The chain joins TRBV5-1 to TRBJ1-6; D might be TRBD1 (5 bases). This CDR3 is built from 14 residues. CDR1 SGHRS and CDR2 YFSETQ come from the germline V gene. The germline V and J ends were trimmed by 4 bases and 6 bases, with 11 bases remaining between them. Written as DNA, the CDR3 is TGCGCCAGCAGCCCGACAGCAATTAATTCACCCCTCCACTTT. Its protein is CASSPTAINSPLHF.

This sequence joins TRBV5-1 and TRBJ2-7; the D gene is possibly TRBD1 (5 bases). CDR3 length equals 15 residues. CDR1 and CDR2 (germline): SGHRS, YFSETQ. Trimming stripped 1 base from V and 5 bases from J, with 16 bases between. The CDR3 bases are TGCGCCAGCAGCTTGAGGACACGGCAGACGCACGAGCAGTACTTC. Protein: CASSLRTRQTHEQYF.

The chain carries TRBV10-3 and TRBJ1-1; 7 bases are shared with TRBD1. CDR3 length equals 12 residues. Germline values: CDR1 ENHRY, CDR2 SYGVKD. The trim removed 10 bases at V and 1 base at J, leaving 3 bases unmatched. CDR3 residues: CATYRGNTEAFF. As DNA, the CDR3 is TGTGCCACTTACAGGGGGAACACTGAAGCTTTCTTT.

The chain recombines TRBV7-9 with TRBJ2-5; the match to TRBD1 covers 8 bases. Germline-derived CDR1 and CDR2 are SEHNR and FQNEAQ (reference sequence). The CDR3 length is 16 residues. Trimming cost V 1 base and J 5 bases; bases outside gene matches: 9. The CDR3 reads CASSLGEDRGWETQYF. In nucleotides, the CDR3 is TGTGCCAGCAGCTTAGGGGAAGACAGGGGATGGGAGACCCAGTACTTC.

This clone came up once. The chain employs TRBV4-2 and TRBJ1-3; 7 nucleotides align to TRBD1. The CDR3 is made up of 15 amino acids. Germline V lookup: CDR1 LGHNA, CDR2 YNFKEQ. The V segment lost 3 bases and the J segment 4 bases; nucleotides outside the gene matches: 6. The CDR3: CASSQRQGAGNTIYF. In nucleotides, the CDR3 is TGTGCCAGCAGCCAGCGACAGGGCGCCGGAAACACCATATATTTT.